Presented here are 21 T cell receptor beta chains from one specimen sequenced in a study of blood T cell repertoires in COVID-19 (dated by TCRdb to about 2020). The method was the immunoSEQ multiplex PCR assay. TCRdb took over this immuneACCESS table, retaining in-frame rearrangements with V and J assigned. Such tables are incomplete; in checked studies, under half of the missing clones stem from an unresolved V gene, and the remainder is unexplained. Counted in this sample were approximately 210,000 clones; 83% of them appeared once. The top ten constitute 2% to 3% of the sample. Sequenced sample: peripheral blood. All receptors derive from a woman aged 40 to 50 with active or convalescent COVID-19.

This clone was seen only once. The J gene is TRBJ2-3, the V gene TRBV27; TRBD2 agrees at 7 bases. With 5 bases clipped from V and 5 bases from J, the junction kept 7 bases outside the gene matches. The CDR3 is 14 residues long. CDR1 MNHEY and CDR2 SMNVEV come from the germline V gene (reference sequence). The CDR3 bases are TGTGCCAGCAGTGGGGGAGGGCCTGTAGATACGCAGTATTTT. Protein sequence: CASSGGGPVDTQYF.

The chain carries TRBV6-2 or TRBV6-3 and TRBJ2-7; D not certain. The CDR3 is 12 amino acids. With 2 bases removed from V and 9 bases from J, the gap between germline ends came to 11 bases. CDR1 is MNHEY and CDR2 is SVGEGT in the germline V gene. CDR3 nucleotides: TGTGCCAGCAGTTACGATCGAGTCGGGCAGTACTTC. This encodes CASSYDRVGQYF.

The chain uses TRBV6-2 or TRBV6-3 and TRBJ2-7; TRBD1 matches at 11 bases. Germline-derived CDR1 and CDR2 are MNHEY and SVGEGT. V dropped 4 bases and J dropped 5; count of bases not matched to a gene: 7. The CDR3 is made up of 15 amino acids. The CDR3 here is CASSSLRTGGDEQYF. In nucleotides, the CDR3 is TGTGCCAGCAGTTCCCTAAGGACAGGGGGCGACGAGCAGTACTTC.

The chain combines TRBV6-5 with TRBJ2-5, with D unresolved. This CDR3 is 13 amino acids long. Trimming left V 4 bases short and J 5 bases short, with 11 bases between. From germline, CDR1 is MNHEY and CDR2 SVGAGI. The CDR3 coding sequence is TGTGCCAGCAGTTTTCCGACTGGGGAGACCCAGTACTTC. As protein: CASSFPTGETQYF.

This sequence joins TRBV19 and TRBJ2-1; 13 bases agree with TRBD2. CDR3 size: 18 residues. V lost 7 bases and J lost 3; bases outside the gene matches: 12. CDR1 is LNHDA and CDR2 is SQIVND in the germline V gene (reference sequence). In DNA, the CDR3 is TGTGCCAGTACCCCGGGACTAGCGGGAAGGGGGGACTACAATGAGCAGTTCTTC. It translates to CASTPGLAGRGDYNEQFF.

This clone was seen once. The chain is built from TRBV27 and TRBJ1-1, with a tentative D call TRBD1 (5 bases). This CDR3 spans 17 amino acids. CDR1 and CDR2 (germline): MNHEY, SMNVEV (reference sequence). V was cut by 0 bases and J by 5 bases, with 19 bases left in between. CDR3 bases: TGTGCCAGCAGTTTATCGCTAACAGGCGCCCCCGTGACTGAAGCTTTCTTT. Protein sequence: CASSLSLTGAPVTEAFF.

The V gene is TRBV24-1, the J gene TRBJ2-1; D perhaps matches TRBD2 (6 bases). The germline CDR1 and CDR2 sequences are KGHDR and SFDVKD. CDR3 length equals 17 residues. V was shortened by 4 bases and J by 8 bases, with 23 bases between the two germline ends. In DNA, the CDR3 is TGTGCCACCAGTGAATCCTCTAGCGCGAAAGGAAGGTATGAGCAGTTCTTC. This gives the protein CATSESSSAKGRYEQFF.

The J gene is TRBJ2-7, the V gene TRBV30; D unclear. Germline V gene sequence: CDR1 GTSNPN, CDR2 SVGIG (reference sequence). This CDR3 has 13 residues. V lost 3 bases to trimming and J lost 0 bases, with 9 bases between them. The DNA of the CDR3 is TGTGCCTGGAGACGAGCGAGCTCCTACGAGCAGTACTTC. As protein: CAWRRASSYEQYF. Looking up the rest from reference TRBV30 and TRBJ2-7 gives the full variable domain: SQTIHQWPATLVQPVGSPLSLECTVEGTSNPNLYWYRQAAGRGLQLLFYSVGIGQISSEVPQNLSASRPQDRQFILSSKKLLLSDSGFYLCAWRRASSYEQYFGPGTRLTVT.

This chain links TRBV2 with TRBJ2-7; 8 nucleotides agree with TRBD2. With 8 bases clipped from V and 2 bases from J, the junction kept 5 bases outside the gene matches. Germline V gives CDR1 SNHLY, CDR2 FYNNEI. The CDR3 covers 13 residues. The CDR3 sequence is CASERESTYEQYF. CDR3 DNA sequence: TGTGCCAGCGAGCGGGAGTCCACCTACGAGCAGTACTTC.

V gene TRBV5-5 combines with J gene TRBJ2-1; the D gene is possibly TRBD2 (5 bases). The CDR3 totals 15 residues. Trimming shortened V by 0 bases and J by 3 bases, and 10 bases separated the two germline ends. Germline loops: CDR1 SGHKS, CDR2 YYEKEE (reference sequence). The CDR3 is CASSLAPGDYNEQFF. CDR3 DNA: TGTGCCAGCAGCTTGGCCCCCGGGGACTACAATGAGCAGTTCTTC.

The chain is built from TRBV12-3 or TRBV12-4 and TRBJ2-3; no clear D. V shed 4 bases and J shed 6 bases, with 8 bases lying between them. The CDR3 has 12 amino acids. Written as DNA, the CDR3 is TGTGCCAGCAGTTGGGCCCGGGATACGCAGTATTTT. Translation: CASSWARDTQYF.

This clone has just one count. This chain joins TRBV29-1 and TRBJ2-2, with TRBD1 matching 9 bases. Germline loops: CDR1 SQVTM, CDR2 ANQGSEA. This CDR3 is built from 14 residues. V lost 5 bases, J lost 4 bases, and 5 bases stayed unmatched. Here the CDR3 DNA reads TGCAGCGTTACGGGACAGGGCTCCACCGGGGAGCTGTTTTTT. Translation gives CSVTGQGSTGELFF.

This clone occurred a few times. The CDR3 nucleotides are TGCGCCAGCAGCTCAGCAGGGGGCGCAGGCTACGAGCAGTACTTC. It translates to CASSSAGGAGYEQYF. This chain uses TRBV5-1 with TRBJ2-7; 8 bases agree with TRBD1. The length of the CDR3 is 15 residues. Germline CDR1 reads SGHRS; CDR2 reads YFSETQ. The trim removed 3 bases at V and 3 bases at J, leaving 8 bases unmatched.

This chain joins TRBV29-1 and TRBJ1-4; 9 bases agree with TRBD1. The CDR3 runs 13 residues. Trimming at V came to 6 bases and at J to 7 bases, leaving 6 bases not matched to a gene. Germline V lookup: CDR1 SQVTM, CDR2 ANQGSEA. CDR3 protein: CSVYGTGSEKLFF. The CDR3 bases are TGCAGCGTCTACGGGACAGGGTCTGAAAAACTGTTTTTT.

This chain links TRBV9 with TRBJ2-2; 8 positions match TRBD1. The CDR3 has 15 residues. The germline gives CDR1 SGDLS, CDR2 YYNGEE. V was clipped by 1 base and J by 4 bases; unmatched bases: 3. CDR3 sequence: CASSVQGAITGELFF. The CDR3 bases are TGTGCCAGCAGCGTACAGGGGGCGATCACCGGGGAGCTGTTTTTT.

This sequence joins TRBV5-1 and TRBJ1-2; TRBD1 matches 7 bases. CDR3 size: 15 residues. Germline values: CDR1 SGHRS, CDR2 YFSETQ. With V trimmed by 4 bases and J by 0 bases, 6 bases remained unmatched. The CDR3: CASSEYRGANYGYTF. CDR3 DNA sequence: TGCGCCAGCAGCGAATACAGGGGAGCTAACTATGGCTACACCTTC.

The chain carries TRBV11-1 and TRBJ1-1, with 7 bases lining up with TRBD1. Germline V gene sequence: CDR1 SGHAT, CDR2 FQDESV (reference sequence). There are 15 residues in the CDR3. The V gene end was trimmed by 5 bases and the J gene end by 5 bases; junction bases not matched to a gene: 11. The CDR3 DNA reads TGTGCCAGCAGCGCCCGACAGGGACTTGGGACTGAAGCTTTCTTT. Its translation is CASSARQGLGTEAFF. Complete variable domain (other parts from reference TRBV11-1 and TRBJ1-1): EAEVAQSPRYKITEKSQAVAFWCDPISGHATLYWYRQILGQGPELLVQFQDESVVDDSQLPKDRFSAERLKGVDSTLKIQPAELGDSAMYLCASSARQGLGTEAFFGQGTRLTVV.

This chain uses TRBV7-8 with TRBJ2-7, with 10 bases fitting TRBD1. The CDR3 extends over 14 amino acids. The V segment lost 4 bases and the J segment 4 bases; nucleotides outside the gene matches: 4. Germline lookup yields CDR1 SGHVS and CDR2 FQNEAQ. Here the CDR3 DNA reads TGTGCCAGCAGCTACAGACAGGGGGCATACGAGCAGTACTTC. This translates into CASSYRQGAYEQYF.

This chain joins TRBV13 and TRBJ2-1; possible D gene TRBD2, 5 bases. This CDR3 is built from 16 residues. Per the germline V gene, CDR1 is PRHDT and CDR2 is FYEKMQ (reference sequence). Deletions cut 5 bases from V and 3 bases from J, with 17 bases between. CDR3 sequence reads: CASSIKRSFGYNEQFF. The CDR3 nucleotides read TGTGCCAGCAGCATCAAGCGGAGCTTTGGCTACAATGAGCAGTTCTTC.

The gene calls are TRBV21-1 and TRBJ1-2; the DNA was not compared with TRBD1, the D call given in the table. TRBV21-1 has pseudogene status. The CDR3 has 15 residues. For the CDR3, the DNA is TGTGCCAGCAGCAAAGTAGGACAGCGTGACTATGGCTACACCTTC. It specifies CASSKVGQRDYGYTF.

Only a few counts were recorded for this clone. This chain links TRBV19 with TRBJ1-1; D may be TRBD1 (5 bases). The length of the CDR3 is 12 residues. The V gene lost 3 bases and the J gene lost 8 bases, with 10 bases spanning the gap. Germline lookup yields CDR1 LNHDA and CDR2 SQIVND (reference sequence). CDR3 sequence: CASSIQGSEAFF. The DNA for the CDR3 is TGTGCCAGTAGTATCCAGGGATCGGAAGCTTTCTTT. Full variable domain (missing parts from reference TRBV19 and TRBJ1-1): DGGITQSPKYLFRKEGQNVTLSCEQNLNHDAMYWYRQDPGQGLRLIYYSQIVNDFQKGDIAEGYSVSREKKESFPLTVTSAQKNPTAFYLCASSIQGSEAFFGQGTRLTVV.